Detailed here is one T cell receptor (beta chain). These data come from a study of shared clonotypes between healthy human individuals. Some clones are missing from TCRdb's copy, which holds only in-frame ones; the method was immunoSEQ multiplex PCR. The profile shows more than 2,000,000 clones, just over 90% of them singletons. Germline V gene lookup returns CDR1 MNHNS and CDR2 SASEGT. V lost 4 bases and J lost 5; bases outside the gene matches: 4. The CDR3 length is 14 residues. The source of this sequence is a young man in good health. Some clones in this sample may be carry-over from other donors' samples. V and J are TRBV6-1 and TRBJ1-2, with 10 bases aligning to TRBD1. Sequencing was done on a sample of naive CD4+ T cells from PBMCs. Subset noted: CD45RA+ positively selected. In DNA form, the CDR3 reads TGTGCCAGCAGTGGACAGGGGGCTGGTTATGGCTACACCTTC. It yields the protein CASSGQGAGYGYTF.